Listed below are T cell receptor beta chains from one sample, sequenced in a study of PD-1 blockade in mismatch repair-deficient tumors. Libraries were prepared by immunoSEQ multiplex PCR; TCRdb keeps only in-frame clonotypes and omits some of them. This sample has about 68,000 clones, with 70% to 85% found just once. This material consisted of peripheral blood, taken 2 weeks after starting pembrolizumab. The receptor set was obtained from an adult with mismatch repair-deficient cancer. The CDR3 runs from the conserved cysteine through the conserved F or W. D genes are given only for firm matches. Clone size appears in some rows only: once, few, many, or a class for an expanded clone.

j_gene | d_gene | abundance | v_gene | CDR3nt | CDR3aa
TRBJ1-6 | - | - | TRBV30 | TGTGCCTGGAGTAACCAGGCGCGTGGATCACCCCTCCACTTT | CAWSNQARGSPLHF
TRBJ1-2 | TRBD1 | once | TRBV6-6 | TGTGCCAGCGGGACAGGGGGCTATGGCTACACCTTC | CASGTGGYGYTF
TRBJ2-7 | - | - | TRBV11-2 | TGTGCCAGCAGCTTATCCTATGTTAAGGAGCAGTACTTC | CASSLSYVKEQYF
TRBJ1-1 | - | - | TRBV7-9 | TGTGCCAGCAGCTTAGGGTGGAGCACTGAAGCTTTCTTT | CASSLGWSTEAFF
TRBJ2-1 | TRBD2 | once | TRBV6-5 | TGTGCCAGCAGTATCCCGCTAGCGGGATACAATGAGCAGTTCTTC | CASSIPLAGYNEQFF
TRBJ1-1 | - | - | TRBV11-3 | TGTGCCAGCAGCTTAGGTGGCGTCATGAACACTGAAGCTTTCTTT | CASSLGGVMNTEAFF
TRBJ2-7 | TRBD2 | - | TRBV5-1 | TGCGCCAGCAGCTTGGGGGCAGGAGAGACTAGCGGGAGCTACGAGCAGTACTTC | CASSLGAGETSGSYEQYF
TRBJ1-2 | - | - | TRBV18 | TGTGCCAGCTCACCAGCGGCAGACCTACTTACCCACTATGGCTACACCTTC | CASSPAADLLTHYGYTF
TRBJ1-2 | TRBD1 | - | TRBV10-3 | TGTGCCATCAGTGGGACAGGGTATGACTATGGCTACACCTTC | CAISGTGYDYGYTF
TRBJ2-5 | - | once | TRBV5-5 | TGTGCCAGCAGCTCGCCAGCGGGTGAAGAGACCCAGTACTTC | CASSSPAGEETQYF
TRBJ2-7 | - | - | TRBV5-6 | TGTGCCAGCAGCATGGTGGGGCAGGGAAGGAACGAGCAGTACTTC | CASSMVGQGRNEQYF
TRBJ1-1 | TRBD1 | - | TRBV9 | TGTGCCAGCAGCGTACGTGGACAGGGCGAAGCTTTCTTT | CASSVRGQGEAFF
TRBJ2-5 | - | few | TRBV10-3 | TGTGCCACAGGGGCCCAGTACTTC | CATGAQYF
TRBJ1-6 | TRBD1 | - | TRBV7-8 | TGTGCCAGCAGCCTAGGGGGACAGATAGGTTCACCCCTCCACTTT | CASSLGGQIGSPLHF
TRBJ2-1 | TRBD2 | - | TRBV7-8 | TGTGCCAGCAGCTTAGTAGGACTAGCGGGCAACAATGAGCAGTTCTTC | CASSLVGLAGNNEQFF
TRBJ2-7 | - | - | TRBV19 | TGTGCCAGTAGTATATCCGGAGCGGTTTACTTC | CASSISGAVYF
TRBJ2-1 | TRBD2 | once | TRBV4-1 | TGCGCCAGCAGCCAAGACGGACTAGCGGAAAATGAGCAGTTCTTC | CASSQDGLAENEQFF
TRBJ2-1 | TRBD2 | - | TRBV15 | TGTGCCACCAGCAGAGATATTAGCGGGACCCGCAATGAACAGTTCTTC | CATSRDISGTRNEQFF
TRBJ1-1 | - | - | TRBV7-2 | TGTGCCAGCAGGATTCAGACAGGTTACATGAACACTGAAGCTTTCTTT | CASRIQTGYMNTEAFF
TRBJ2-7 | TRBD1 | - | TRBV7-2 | TGTGCCAGCAGCTTAGCCGGGACAGGGACCAACGAGCAGTACTTC | CASSLAGTGTNEQYF
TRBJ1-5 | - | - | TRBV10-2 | TGCGCCAGCAGTTCCAGTAATAGCAATCAGCCCCAGCATTTT | CASSSSNSNQPQHF
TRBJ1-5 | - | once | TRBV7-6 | TGTGCCAGCAGCTCGAGGCAGGGCGGCCAGCCCCAGCATTTT | CASSSRQGGQPQHF
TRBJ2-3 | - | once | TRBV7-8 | TGTGCCAGCAGCTTAGATTTGGGGGCAGATACGCAGTATTTT | CASSLDLGADTQYF
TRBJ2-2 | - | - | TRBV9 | TGTGCCAGCAGCGTCGGAAAGAACACCGGGGAGCTGTTTTTT | CASSVGKNTGELFF
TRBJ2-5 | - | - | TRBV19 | TGTGCCAGTAGTATAGATCCCCCCCGCGGGTCTCAAGAGACCCAGTACTTC | CASSIDPPRGSQETQYF
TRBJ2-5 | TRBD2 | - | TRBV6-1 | TGTGCCAGCAGAATCGGCGGGAGAGAGACCCAGTACTTC | CASRIGGRETQYF
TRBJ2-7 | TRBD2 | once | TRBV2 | TGTGCCAGCAGTGTAGGCACTAGCGGAAGCTACGAGCAGTACTTC | CASSVGTSGSYEQYF
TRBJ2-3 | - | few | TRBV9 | TGTGCCAGCAGCGCCCTGGCAGATACGCAGTATTTT | CASSALADTQYF
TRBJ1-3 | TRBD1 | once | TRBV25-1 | TGTGCCAGCATTCCCACAGGGGCAGACACCATATATTTT | CASIPTGADTIYF
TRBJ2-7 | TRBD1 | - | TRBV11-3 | TGTGCCAGCAGCTCTCATTCCGGGACAGGGGCCGGCGAGCAGTACTTC | CASSSHSGTGAGEQYF
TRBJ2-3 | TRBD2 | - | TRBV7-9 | TGTGCCAGCAGCTTAAGTCGTCTAGCGGGGGATACGCAGTATTTT | CASSLSRLAGDTQYF
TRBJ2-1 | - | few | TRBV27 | TGTGCCAGCAGGGGCGGGATTGGCTCCTACAATGAGCAGTTCTTC | CASRGGIGSYNEQFF
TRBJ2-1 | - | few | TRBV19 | TGTGCCAGTAGTATTGCGGGGACCAGCTCCTACAATGAGCAGTTCTTC | CASSIAGTSSYNEQFF
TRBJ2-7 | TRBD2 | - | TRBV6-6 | TGTGCCAGCAGGACAGGACTAGCGGGAGGGATATACGAGCAGTACTTC | CASRTGLAGGIYEQYF
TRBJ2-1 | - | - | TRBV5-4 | TGTGCCAGAACGGATGGGGATAGCTCCTACAATGAGCAGTTCTTC | CARTDGDSSYNEQFF